A selection of T cell receptor beta chains follows, all from one sample in a study of blood T cell repertoires in COVID-19. TCRdb keeps only in-frame clones here, not all; method: immunoSEQ multiplex PCR. Of roughly 150,000 clones detected, over 75% appear once; the ten largest clones hold 5%. Sequences were obtained from peripheral blood. Every receptor here comes from a woman aged 45-59 years with acute or convalescent COVID-19. CDR3s include the opening cysteine and the closing phenylalanine or tryptophan.

CDR3aa	v_gene
CASSQGPLGAFF	TRBV3-1/TRBV3-2
CASSQQTESLHF	TRBV28
CASSFRSGNTEAFF	TRBV28
CASNTGGDNNEQFF	TRBV6-5
CASSGLSADQPQHF	TRBV2
CASRRQGSTNEKLFF	TRBV2
CASTAVGALNTGELFF	TRBV6-6
CASSVTSGTGELFF	TRBV2
CASSPYSGEGTEAFF	TRBV3-1/TRBV3-2
CASSPFTLVGTEAFF	TRBV7-6
CASKDSQYQPQHF	TRBV2
CASSRLTDATNEKLFF	TRBV3-1/TRBV3-2
CASSLVGEGEQYF	TRBV7-3
CASRADTIYF	TRBV19
CASSQGTGSPLHF	TRBV3-1/TRBV3-2
CASSPARGGGETQYF	TRBV4-3
CASSLDRNNGYTF	TRBV7-2
CASSQGQGTNEKLFF	TRBV4-2
CASSTNTGELFF	TRBV19
CASSYPRTVPGNQPQHF	TRBV6-2/TRBV6-3
CASSSPQLQGEQFF	TRBV7-2
CAWATGQGANSPLHF	TRBV30
CASGSGQGYQPQHF	TRBV12-5
CASSRPNTGELFF	TRBV11-2
CASSPLHTQYF	TRBV28
CASSWGLVTGSSTYEQYF	TRBV7-9
CAISVRGTQETQYF	TRBV10-3
CASSEQPTGLNTEAFF	TRBV7-2
CASSLGSRGSAEAFF	TRBV7-2
CASSLSVNQPQHF	TRBV18
CASSSTGFNQPQHF	TRBV5-6
CASSSGQGSSSFF	TRBV7-2
CASSESLRQGGEQYF	TRBV25-1
CASSGSSRDRGYYGYTF	TRBV2
CASSSSRRGTEAFF	TRBV7-2
CASSDGQASEAFF	TRBV6-1
CAWDGQDPSQYF	TRBV30
CASSDWSSGRGATDTQYF	TRBV4-2
CASSQGQNTEAFF	TRBV7-3
CASSLAQVGQPQHF	TRBV7-2
CASSHTGVTGELFF	TRBV6-6
CASSLPSAYKYNEQFF	TRBV7-6
CASSLNTGLSVNSPLHF	TRBV7-8
CASSPGQIDNEQFF	TRBV5-8
CASSLGQGQGKLFF	TRBV7-2
CASSQDPEGESSTTEAFF	TRBV4-1
CASSLWNQPQHF	TRBV5-8
CASSIRGKNTEAFF	TRBV19
CASSLAGGGAHNEQFF	TRBV7-2
CATSDFNSNQPQHF	TRBV24-1
CASSYEDRGLTGQPQHF	TRBV28
CASSPSEKNTEAFF	TRBV3-1/TRBV3-2
CASSPTSRTGHYGYTF	TRBV3-1/TRBV3-2
CASAVDRNYGYTF	TRBV12-5
CASSYRGDSNYGYTF	TRBV6-2/TRBV6-3